The TCR beta chain under discussion was sequenced for a study of tissue T cells after allogeneic stem cell transplantation. Worth noting for this clone: Its antigen is unknown.

Some clones are missing from TCRdb's copy, which holds only in-frame ones; the method was immunoSEQ multiplex PCR. The sample includes about 960 clones, approximately 70% of them seen just once. V gave up 0 bases and J gave up 9 bases, with 12 bases separating them. From germline, CDR1 is SGHAT and CDR2 FQNNGV. CDR3 length: 14 residues. Study outcomes and limitations: TCR repertoires tracked anatomic similarity, regardless of disease or transplant status.

The TCR was taken from a female patient aged 35 to 75 with steroid-refractory graft-versus-host disease after an allogeneic stem cell transplant. The T cells may come from the graft donor. The chain joins TRBV11-2 to TRBJ1-5; D unresolved. The sequencing here drew on esophageal tissue, taken at autopsy. The DNA for the CDR3 is TGTGCCAGCAGCTTAGACTCCACGGCCTCGCCCCAGCATTTT. This codes for CASSLDSTASPQHF.